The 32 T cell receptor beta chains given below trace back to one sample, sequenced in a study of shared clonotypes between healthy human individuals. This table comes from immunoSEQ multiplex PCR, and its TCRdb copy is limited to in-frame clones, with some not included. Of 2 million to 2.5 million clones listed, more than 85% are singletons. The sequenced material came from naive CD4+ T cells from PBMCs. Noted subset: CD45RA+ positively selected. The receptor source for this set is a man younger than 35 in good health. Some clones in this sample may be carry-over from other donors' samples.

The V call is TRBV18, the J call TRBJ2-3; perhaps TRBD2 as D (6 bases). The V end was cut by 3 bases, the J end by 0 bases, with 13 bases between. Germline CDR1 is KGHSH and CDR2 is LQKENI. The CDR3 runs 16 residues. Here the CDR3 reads CASSPMRGGSTDTQYF. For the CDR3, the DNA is TGTGCCAGCTCACCGATGCGGGGCGGAAGCACAGATACGCAGTATTTT.

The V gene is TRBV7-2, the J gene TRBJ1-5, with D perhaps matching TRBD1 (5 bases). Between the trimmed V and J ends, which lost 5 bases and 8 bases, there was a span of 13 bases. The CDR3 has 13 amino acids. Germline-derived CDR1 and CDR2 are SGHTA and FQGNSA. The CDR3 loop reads CASSQRGIEPQHF. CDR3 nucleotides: TGTGCCAGCAGCCAAAGGGGAATTGAGCCCCAGCATTTT.

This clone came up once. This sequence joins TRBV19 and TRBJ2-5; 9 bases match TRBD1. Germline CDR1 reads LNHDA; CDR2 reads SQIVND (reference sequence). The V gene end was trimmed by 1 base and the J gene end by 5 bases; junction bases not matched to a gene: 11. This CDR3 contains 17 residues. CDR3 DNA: TGTGCCAGTAGTATAGGGTCCCTCACAGGGGGCGCCGAGACCCAGTACTTC. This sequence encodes CASSIGSLTGGAETQYF.

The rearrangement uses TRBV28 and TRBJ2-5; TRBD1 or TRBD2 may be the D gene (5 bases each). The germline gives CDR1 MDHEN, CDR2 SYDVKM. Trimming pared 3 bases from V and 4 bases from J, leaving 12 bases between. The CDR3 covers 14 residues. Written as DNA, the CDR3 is TGTGCCAGCAGTTTGCCTCGGGACCGAGAGACCCAGTACTTC. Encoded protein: CASSLPRDRETQYF.

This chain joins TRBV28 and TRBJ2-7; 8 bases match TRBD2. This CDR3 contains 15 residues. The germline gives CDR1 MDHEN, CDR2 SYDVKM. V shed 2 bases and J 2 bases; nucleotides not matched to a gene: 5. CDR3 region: CASSLNSGSTYEQYF. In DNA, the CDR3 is TGTGCCAGCAGTTTAAACAGCGGGAGTACCTACGAGCAGTACTTC.

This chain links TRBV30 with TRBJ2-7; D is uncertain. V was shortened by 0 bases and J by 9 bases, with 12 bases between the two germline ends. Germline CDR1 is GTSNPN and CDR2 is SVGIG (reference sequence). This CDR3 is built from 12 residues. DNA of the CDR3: TGTGCCTGGAGTGTACGCAGCCCGGGGCAGTACTTC. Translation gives CAWSVRSPGQYF.

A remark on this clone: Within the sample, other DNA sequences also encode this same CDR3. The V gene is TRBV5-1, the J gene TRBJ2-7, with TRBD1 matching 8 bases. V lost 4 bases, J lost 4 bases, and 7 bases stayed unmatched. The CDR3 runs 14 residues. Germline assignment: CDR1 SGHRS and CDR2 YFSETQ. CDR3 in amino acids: CASSLGQGRYEQYF. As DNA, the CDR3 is TGCGCCAGCAGCCTTGGACAGGGACGGTACGAGCAGTACTTC.

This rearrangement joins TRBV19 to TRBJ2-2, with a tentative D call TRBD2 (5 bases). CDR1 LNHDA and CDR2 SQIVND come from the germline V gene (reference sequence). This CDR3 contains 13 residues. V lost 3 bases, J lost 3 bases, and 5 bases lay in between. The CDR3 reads CASSMDYTGELFF. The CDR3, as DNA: TGTGCCAGTAGTATGGACTACACCGGGGAGCTGTTTTTT.

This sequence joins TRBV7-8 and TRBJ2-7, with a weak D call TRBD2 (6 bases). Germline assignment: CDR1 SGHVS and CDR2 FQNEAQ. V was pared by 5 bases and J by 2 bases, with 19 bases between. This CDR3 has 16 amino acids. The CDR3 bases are TGTGCCAGCAGCGCGGGGACCGATACGGCGGCCTACGAGCAGTACTTC. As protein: CASSAGTDTAAYEQYF. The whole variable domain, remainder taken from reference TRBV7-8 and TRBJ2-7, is GAGVSQSPRYKVAKRGQDVALRCDPISGHVSLFWYQQALGQGPEFLTYFQNEAQLDKSGLPSDRFFAERPEGSVSTLKIQRTQQEDSAVYLCASSAGTDTAAYEQYFGPGTRLTVT.

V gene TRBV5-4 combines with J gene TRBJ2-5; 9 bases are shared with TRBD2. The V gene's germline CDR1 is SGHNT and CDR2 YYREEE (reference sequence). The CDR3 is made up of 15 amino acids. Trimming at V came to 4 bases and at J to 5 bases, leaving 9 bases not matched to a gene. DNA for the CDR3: TGTGCCAGCAGCACACGGGTAGCGGGAGCCGAGACCCAGTACTTC. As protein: CASSTRVAGAETQYF.

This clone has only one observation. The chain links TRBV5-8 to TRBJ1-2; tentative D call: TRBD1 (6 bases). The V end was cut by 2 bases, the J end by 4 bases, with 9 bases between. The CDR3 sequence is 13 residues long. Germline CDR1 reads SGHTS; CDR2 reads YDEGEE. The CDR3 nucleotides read TGTGCCAGCAGCTTCGGACAGATCTATGGCTACACCTTC. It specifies CASSFGQIYGYTF.

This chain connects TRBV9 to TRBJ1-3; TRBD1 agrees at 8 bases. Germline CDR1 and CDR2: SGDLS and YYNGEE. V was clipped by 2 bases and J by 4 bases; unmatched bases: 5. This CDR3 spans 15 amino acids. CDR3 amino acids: CASSVQGAMGNTIYF. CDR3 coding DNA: TGTGCCAGCAGCGTGCAGGGGGCAATGGGAAACACCATATATTTT.

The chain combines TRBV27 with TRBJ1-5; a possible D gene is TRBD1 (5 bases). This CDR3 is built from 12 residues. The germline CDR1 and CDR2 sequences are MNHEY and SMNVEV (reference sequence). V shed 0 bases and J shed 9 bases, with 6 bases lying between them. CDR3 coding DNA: TGTGCCAGCAGTTTATCTGGGGGGCCCCAGCATTTT. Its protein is CASSLSGGPQHF.

The CDR3 spells CASSQGQGYMNTEAFF. The CDR3 coding sequence is TGTGCCAGCAGCCAAGGACAGGGCTACATGAACACTGAAGCTTTCTTT. V is TRBV27 and J is TRBJ1-1; 8 bases fit TRBD1. This CDR3 comprises 16 residues. Germline V CDR1 and CDR2: MNHEY, SMNVEV (reference sequence). Losses at the gene ends were 6 bases for V and 0 bases for J; bases not matched to a gene: 9.

The CDR3: CAWSEVVRRNTEAFF. CDR3 in DNA: TGTGCCTGGAGTGAGGTCGTCAGGCGGAACACTGAAGCTTTCTTT. The chain recombines TRBV30 with TRBJ1-1, with D hard to call. Per germline, CDR1 GTSNPN and CDR2 SVGIG (reference sequence). This CDR3 contains 15 residues. V was cut by 1 base and J by 1 base, with 13 bases left in between.

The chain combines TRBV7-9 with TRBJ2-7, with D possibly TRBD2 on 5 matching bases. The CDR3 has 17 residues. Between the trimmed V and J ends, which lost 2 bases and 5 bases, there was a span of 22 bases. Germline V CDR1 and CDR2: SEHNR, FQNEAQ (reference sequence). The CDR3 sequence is CASSLLLRRRGVDEQYF. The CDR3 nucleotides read TGTGCCAGCAGCTTATTGCTTCGTCGCCGGGGTGTGGACGAGCAGTACTTC.

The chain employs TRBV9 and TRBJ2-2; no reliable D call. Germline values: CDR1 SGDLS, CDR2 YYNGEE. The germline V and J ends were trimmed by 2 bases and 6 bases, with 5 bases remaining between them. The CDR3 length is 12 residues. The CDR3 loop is CASSVYAGELFF. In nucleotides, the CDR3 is TGTGCCAGCAGCGTGTATGCCGGGGAGCTGTTTTTT.

The CDR3 reads CASGLAGVSEQYF. CDR3 nucleotide sequence: TGTGCCAGCGGCCTAGCGGGAGTGTCCGAGCAGTACTTC. This chain links TRBV28 with TRBJ2-7; 10 bases fit TRBD2. The germline V gene has CDR1 MDHEN and CDR2 SYDVKM. This CDR3 is 13 amino acids long. Trimming at V came to 8 bases and at J to 6 bases, leaving 7 bases not matched to a gene. The variable domain in full, with the rest retrieved from reference TRBV28 and TRBJ2-7, is DVKVTQSSRYLVKRTGEKVFLECVQDMDHENMFWYRQDPGLGLRLIYFSYDVKMKEKGDIPEGYSVSREKKERFSLILESASTNQTSMYLCASGLAGVSEQYFGPGTRLTVT.

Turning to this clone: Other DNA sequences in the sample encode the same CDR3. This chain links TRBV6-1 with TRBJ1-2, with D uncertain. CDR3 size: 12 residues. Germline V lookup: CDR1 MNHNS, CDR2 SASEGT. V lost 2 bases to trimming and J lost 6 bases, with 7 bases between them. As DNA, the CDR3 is TGTGCCAGCAGTGAAAACACCAATGGCTACACCTTC. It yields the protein CASSENTNGYTF.

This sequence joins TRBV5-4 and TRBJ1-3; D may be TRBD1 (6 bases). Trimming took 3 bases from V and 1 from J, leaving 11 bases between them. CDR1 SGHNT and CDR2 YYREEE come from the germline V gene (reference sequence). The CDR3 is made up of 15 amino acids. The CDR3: CASSSTQGSGNTIYF. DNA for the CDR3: TGTGCCAGCAGCTCGACACAGGGTTCTGGAAACACCATATATTTT.

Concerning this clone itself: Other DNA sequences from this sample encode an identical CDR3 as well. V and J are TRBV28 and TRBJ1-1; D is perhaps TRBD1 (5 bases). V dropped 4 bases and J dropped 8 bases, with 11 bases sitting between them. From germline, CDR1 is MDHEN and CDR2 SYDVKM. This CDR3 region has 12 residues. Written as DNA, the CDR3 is TGTGCCAGCAGTTCCGAGGGGAGGGAAGCTTTCTTT. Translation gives CASSSEGREAFF.

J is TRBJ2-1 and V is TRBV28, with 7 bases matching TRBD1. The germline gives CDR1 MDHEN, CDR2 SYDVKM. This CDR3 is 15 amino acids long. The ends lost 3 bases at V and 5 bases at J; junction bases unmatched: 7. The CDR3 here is CASSFSRGFHNEQFF. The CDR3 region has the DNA TGTGCCAGCAGTTTTTCCAGGGGGTTCCACAATGAGCAGTTCTTC.

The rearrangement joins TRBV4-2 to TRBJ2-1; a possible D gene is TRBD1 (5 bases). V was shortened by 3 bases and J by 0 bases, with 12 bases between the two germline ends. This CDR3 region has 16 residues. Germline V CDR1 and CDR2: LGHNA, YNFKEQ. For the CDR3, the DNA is TGTGCCAGCAGCCATATCAGGGTGAGCTCCTACAATGAGCAGTTCTTC. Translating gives CASSHIRVSSYNEQFF.

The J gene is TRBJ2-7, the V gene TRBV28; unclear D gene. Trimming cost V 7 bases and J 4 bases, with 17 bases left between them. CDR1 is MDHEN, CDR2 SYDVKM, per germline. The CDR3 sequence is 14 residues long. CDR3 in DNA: TGTGCCAGCACCGTTTACCCCGACTCTTACGAGCAGTACTTC. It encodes CASTVYPDSYEQYF.

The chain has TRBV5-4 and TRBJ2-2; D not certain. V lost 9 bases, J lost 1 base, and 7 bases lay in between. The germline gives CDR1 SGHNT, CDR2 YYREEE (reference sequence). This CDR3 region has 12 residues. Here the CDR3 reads CATPGNTGELFF. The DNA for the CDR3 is TGTGCCACCCCGGGGAACACCGGGGAGCTGTTTTTT.

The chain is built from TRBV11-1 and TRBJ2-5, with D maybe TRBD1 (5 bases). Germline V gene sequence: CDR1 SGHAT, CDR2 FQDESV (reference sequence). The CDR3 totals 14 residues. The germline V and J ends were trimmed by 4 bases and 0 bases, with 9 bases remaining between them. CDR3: CASSSQEYQETQYF. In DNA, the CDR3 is TGTGCCAGCAGCTCACAGGAGTACCAAGAGACCCAGTACTTC.

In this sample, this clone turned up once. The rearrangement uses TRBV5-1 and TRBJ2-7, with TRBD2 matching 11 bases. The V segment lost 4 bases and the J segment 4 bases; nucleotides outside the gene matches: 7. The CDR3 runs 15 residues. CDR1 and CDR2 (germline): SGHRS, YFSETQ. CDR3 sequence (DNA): TGCGCCAGCAGCCCGATAGCGGGAGGGCCTTACGAGCAGTACTTC. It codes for CASSPIAGGPYEQYF.

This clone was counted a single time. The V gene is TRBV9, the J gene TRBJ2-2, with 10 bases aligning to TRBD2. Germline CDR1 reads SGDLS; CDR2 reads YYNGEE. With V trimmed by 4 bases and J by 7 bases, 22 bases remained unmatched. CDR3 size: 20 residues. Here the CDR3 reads CASSPGASGSLARARGELFF. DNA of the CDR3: TGTGCCAGCAGCCCTGGGGCTAGCGGGAGTTTAGCCCGGGCCCGCGGGGAGCTGTTTTTT.

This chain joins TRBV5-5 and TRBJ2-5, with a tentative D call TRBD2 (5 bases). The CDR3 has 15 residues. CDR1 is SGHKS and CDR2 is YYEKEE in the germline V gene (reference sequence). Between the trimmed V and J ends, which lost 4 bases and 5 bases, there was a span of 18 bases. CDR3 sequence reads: CASSGNSGEWETQYF. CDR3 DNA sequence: TGTGCCAGCAGCGGGAATTCTGGGGAGTGGGAGACCCAGTACTTC.

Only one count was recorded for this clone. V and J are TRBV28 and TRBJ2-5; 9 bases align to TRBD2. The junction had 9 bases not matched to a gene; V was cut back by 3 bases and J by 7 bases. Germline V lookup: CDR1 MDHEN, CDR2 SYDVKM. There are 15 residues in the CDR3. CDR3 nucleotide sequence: TGTGCCAGCAGTTTGTCTAGCGGGATGGTTCGGACCCAGTACTTC. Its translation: CASSLSSGMVRTQYF.

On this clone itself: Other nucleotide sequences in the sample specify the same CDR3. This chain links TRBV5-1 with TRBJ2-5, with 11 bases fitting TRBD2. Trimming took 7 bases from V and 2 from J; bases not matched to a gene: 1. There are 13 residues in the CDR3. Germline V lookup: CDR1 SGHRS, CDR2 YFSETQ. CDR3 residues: CASRLAGQETQYF. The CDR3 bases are TGCGCCAGCCGACTAGCGGGACAAGAGACCCAGTACTTC. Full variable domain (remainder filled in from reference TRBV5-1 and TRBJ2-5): KAGVTQTPRYLIKTRGQQVTLSCSPISGHRSVSWYQQTPGQGLQFLFEYFSETQRNKGNFPGRFSGRQFSNSRSEMNVSTLELGDSALYLCASRLAGQETQYFGPGTRLLVL.

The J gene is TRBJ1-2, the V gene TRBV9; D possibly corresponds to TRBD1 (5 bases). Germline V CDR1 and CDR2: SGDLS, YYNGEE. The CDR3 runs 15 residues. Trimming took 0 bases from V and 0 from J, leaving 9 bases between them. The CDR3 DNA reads TGTGCCAGCAGCGTAGATGGCAGGGCTAACTATGGCTACACCTTC. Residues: CASSVDGRANYGYTF.